A selection of T cell receptor beta chains follows, all from one sample in a study of blood T cell repertoires in COVID-19. Profiled with immunoSEQ multiplex PCR; TCRdb holds only in-frame clones, not every one. The data show tens of thousands of clones, with about nine tenths seen just once and about 13% held by the top ten. The sample consisted of peripheral blood. The receptors shown here come from a human donor in a cohort sampled during active COVID-19. The donor label of this sample is uncertain. CDR3s include the opening cysteine and the closing phenylalanine or tryptophan. The order of the fields is D gene, CDR3 length, clone size, V gene, J gene, CDR3 protein, CDR3 DNA. D genes are given only for firm matches. Clone size is not always given. Where it is, it says once, few, many or a class for expanded clones.

TRBD1	14	NA	TRBV9	TRBJ2-7	CASSVEGGQAEQYF	TGTGCCAGCAGCGTAGAGGGGGGACAGGCGGAGCAGTACTTC
TRBD1	15	NA	TRBV6-6	TRBJ1-4	CASTTTGRSGEKLFF	TGTGCCAGCACGACGACAGGGCGGAGTGGCGAAAAACTGTTTTTT
TRBD1	15	NA	TRBV5-8	TRBJ2-5	CASSLRGQVLETQYF	TGTGCCAGCAGCTTGAGGGGGCAGGTGTTGGAGACCCAGTACTTC
TRBD2	15	NA	TRBV24-1	TRBJ2-1	CATSDQTSAHNEQFF	TGTGCCACCAGTGACCAGACTAGCGCCCACAATGAGCAGTTCTTC
TRBD1	15	NA	TRBV7-8	TRBJ1-4	CASSSDRDRGRFLFF	TGTGCCAGCAGCTCAGACCGGGACAGGGGGCGTTTCCTGTTTTTT
NA	15	NA	TRBV19	TRBJ2-6	CASSSQGTGANVLTF	TGTGCCAGTAGTTCTCAGGGTACTGGGGCCAACGTCCTGACTTTC
TRBD1	13	NA	TRBV5-4	TRBJ2-7	CASSLTGGYEQYF	TGTGCCAGCAGCCTAACAGGGGGCTACGAGCAGTACTTC
NA	14	NA	TRBV25-1	TRBJ2-1	CASSDAGTPHEQFF	TGTGCCAGCAGTGACGCCGGGACTCCCCATGAGCAGTTCTTC
TRBD1	13	NA	TRBV29-1	TRBJ2-7	CSVEQATGAEQYF	TGCAGCGTTGAGCAGGCCACAGGGGCCGAGCAGTACTTC
NA	15	NA	TRBV19	TRBJ1-6	CASKLGGINNSPLHF	TGTGCCAGTAAGCTGGGGGGGATCAATAATTCACCCCTCCACTTT
TRBD1	18	NA	TRBV28	TRBJ2-3	CASSYPLKGQAGKSTQYF	TGTGCCAGCAGCTACCCGCTGAAGGGACAGGCTGGTAAGAGTACGCAGTATTTT
NA	15	NA	TRBV6-5	TRBJ2-1	CASMWESLSYNEQFF	TGTGCCAGCATGTGGGAGAGCCTTTCCTACAATGAGCAGTTCTTC
NA	14	NA	TRBV6-5	TRBJ1-2	CASSYSRGIGGYTF	TGTGCCAGCAGTTACTCACGGGGTATTGGTGGCTACACCTTC
NA	14	NA	TRBV4-2	TRBJ1-2	CASSQDYSNYGYTF	TGTGCCAGCAGCCAAGATTACAGCAACTATGGCTACACCTTC
TRBD1	15	NA	TRBV7-2	TRBJ1-1	CASRLDRGRNTEAFF	TGTGCCAGCAGACTCGACAGGGGGAGGAACACTGAAGCTTTCTTT
NA	14	NA	TRBV5-4	TRBJ2-5	CASSLAFDGETQYF	TGTGCCAGCAGCTTGGCCTTCGACGGGGAGACCCAGTACTTC
NA	16	NA	TRBV7-6	TRBJ1-6	CASSLSGGEYNSPLHF	TGTGCCAGCAGCCTGTCGGGAGGCGAGTATAATTCACCCCTCCACTTT
TRBD2	12	NA	TRBV27	TRBJ2-1	CAAGGGALEQFF	TGTGCTGCGGGCGGGGGGGCCCTTGAGCAGTTCTTC
NA	15	NA	TRBV5-6	TRBJ2-7	CASSMGARVMEEQYF	TGTGCCAGCAGCATGGGTGCCAGGGTTATGGAAGAGCAGTACTTC
NA	12	NA	TRBV2	TRBJ2-5	CASRVSGETQYF	TGTGCCAGCCGGGTCTCGGGGGAGACCCAGTACTTC
TRBD1	16	once	TRBV3-1/TRBV3-2	TRBJ1-3	CASSQAGTGAGNTIYF	TGTGCCAGCAGCCAAGCCGGGACAGGGGCTGGAAACACCATATATTTT
NA	13	NA	TRBV2	TRBJ2-7	CATSRQAAYEQYF	TGTGCCACCTCCCGGCAGGCAGCCTACGAGCAGTACTTC
NA	17	NA	TRBV5-3	TRBJ1-3	CARSLSPTGCSGNTIYF	TGTGCCAGAAGCTTGTCTCCGACAGGATGCTCTGGAAACACCATATATTTT
NA	14	NA	TRBV19	TRBJ1-1	CASSIVPGDTEAFF	TGTGCCAGTAGTATAGTTCCGGGGGACACTGAAGCTTTCTTT
NA	12	once	TRBV19	TRBJ1-1	CASEAGSTEAFF	TGTGCCAGTGAAGCAGGGTCTACTGAAGCTTTCTTT
NA	12	NA	TRBV6-5	TRBJ1-1	CASSYGQLEAFF	TGTGCCAGCAGTTACGGACAGCTTGAAGCTTTCTTT
NA	15	NA	TRBV5-4	TRBJ2-1	CASSPEGVSYNEQFF	TGTGCCAGCAGCCCGGAGGGAGTCTCCTACAATGAGCAGTTCTTC
TRBD2	14	NA	TRBV7-3	TRBJ2-5	CASSLSGGRETQYF	TGTGCCAGCAGCCTTAGCGGGGGCCGGGAGACCCAGTACTTC